This passage covers 14 T cell receptor beta chains from one sample sequenced in a study of shared clonotypes between healthy human individuals. Sequencing was performed with immunoSEQ multiplex PCR; in TCRdb, only in-frame clones are kept and a portion is missing. The sample includes 2 million or so clones, roughly 95% of them seen just once. Sequences were obtained from naive CD4+ T cells sorted from blood. The subset here: CD45RA+ positively selected. Receptors were obtained from a man between 18 and 35 years old in good health.

The chain is built from TRBV6-1 and TRBJ2-2; D tentatively reads TRBD1 or TRBD2 (5 bases each). V was cut by 4 bases and J by 0 bases, with 6 bases left in between. The CDR3 spans 14 residues. Germline V lookup: CDR1 MNHNS, CDR2 SASEGT. In nucleotides, the CDR3 is TGTGCCAGCAGTGTGGGACCGAACACCGGGGAGCTGTTTTTT. This translates into CASSVGPNTGELFF.

The chain employs TRBV28 and TRBJ2-7, with no clear D. V was cut by 4 bases and J by 2 bases, with 15 bases left in between. The CDR3 has 15 amino acids. Germline V gene lookup returns CDR1 MDHEN and CDR2 SYDVKM. CDR3 in amino acids: CASSYSPLLPYEQYF. CDR3 bases: TGTGCCAGCAGTTATTCACCTCTCCTCCCCTACGAGCAGTACTTC.

The V gene is TRBV7-2, the J gene TRBJ1-1; the D gene is possibly TRBD1 (5 bases). Germline V CDR1 and CDR2: SGHTA, FQGNSA. CDR3 length equals 13 residues. Trimming took off 5 bases at V and 5 bases at J, with 12 bases between the two ends. The CDR3 here is CASSPGQSTEAFF. CDR3 nucleotide sequence: TGTGCCAGCAGCCCGGGGCAGAGTACTGAAGCTTTCTTT.

This chain connects TRBV10-1 to TRBJ1-1; possibly TRBD1 for D (6 bases). The CDR3 has 15 residues. Trimming took off 0 bases at V and 4 bases at J, with 12 bases between the two ends. Germline V gene lookup returns CDR1 WNHNN and CDR2 SYGVQD (reference sequence). The CDR3 DNA follows: TGCGCCAGCAGTGAGTCCAAGGGGGGCGGCACTGAAGCTTTCTTT. Translation gives CASSESKGGGTEAFF.

This clone was observed a single time. The J gene is TRBJ2-2, the V gene TRBV5-1; D might be TRBD1 (5 bases). Germline values: CDR1 SGHRS, CDR2 YFSETQ. The CDR3 runs 15 residues. V shed 2 bases and J shed 1 base, with 9 bases lying between them. CDR3 coding DNA: TGCGCCAGCAGCTTATGGCAGGGGAACACCGGGGAGCTGTTTTTT. This translates into CASSLWQGNTGELFF.

CDR3 residues: CASGALHRDRIGETQYF. The CDR3 nucleotides read TGTGCTAGTGGAGCCCTCCACCGGGACAGAATAGGGGAGACCCAGTACTTC. The chain employs TRBV12-5 and TRBJ2-5, with 7 bases matching TRBD1. Looked up from germline, CDR1 is LGHNT and CDR2 is FRNRAP. CDR3 size: 17 residues. V lost 6 bases and J lost 5; bases outside the gene matches: 18.

The chain links TRBV15 to TRBJ1-6; unclear D gene. The germline CDR1 and CDR2 sequences are LNHNV and YYDKDF (reference sequence). This CDR3 region has 17 residues. The germline V and J ends were trimmed by 1 base and 7 bases, with 17 bases remaining between them. This CDR3 reads CATSRGFVEDLNSPLHF. Written as DNA, the CDR3 is TGTGCCACCAGCAGAGGCTTTGTCGAGGACCTAAATTCACCCCTCCACTTT.

V is TRBV5-8 and J is TRBJ2-3; possibly TRBD2 for D (6 bases). V lost 3 bases and J 3 bases, leaving 11 bases between the germline ends. Germline V gives CDR1 SGHTS, CDR2 YDEGEE. The CDR3 has 14 amino acids. CDR3 loop: CASSSGLKTDTQYF. CDR3 in DNA: TGTGCCAGCAGCTCGGGACTCAAAACAGATACGCAGTATTTT.

Concerning this clone: Other DNA sequences in this sample translate to the same CDR3. V is TRBV19 and J is TRBJ2-7; tentatively, D is TRBD1 (6 bases). V was trimmed by 3 bases and J by 7 bases, leaving 10 bases between them. The germline CDR1 and CDR2 sequences are LNHDA and SQIVND (reference sequence). The CDR3 sequence is 12 residues long. The DNA of the CDR3 is TGTGCCAGTAGTATCACAGGGAGAGAGCAGTACTTC. Translation: CASSITGREQYF.

This clone was seen once. Within the sample, other DNA sequences also encode this same CDR3. The V and J genes are TRBV5-4 and TRBJ1-5; 8 bases line up with TRBD1. The CDR3 spans 15 residues. After removal of 4 bases from V and 4 bases from J, the junction contained 7 bases not matched to a gene. Germline V lookup: CDR1 SGHNT, CDR2 YYREEE (reference sequence). The DNA of the CDR3 is TGTGCCAGCAGCAGCGGGACAGGTGATAATCAGCCCCAGCATTTT. Protein product: CASSSGTGDNQPQHF.

Concerning this clone: Distinct nucleotide sequences in the sample also encode this CDR3. The chain recombines TRBV18 with TRBJ2-7, with D possibly TRBD2 on 6 matching bases. Germline values: CDR1 KGHSH, CDR2 LQKENI. The CDR3 is 14 residues long. Trimming shortened V by 5 bases and J by 1 base, and 12 bases separated the two germline ends. This chain's CDR3 is CASSAGTSSYEQYF. Written as DNA, the CDR3 is TGTGCCAGCTCAGCCGGGACTTCTTCCTACGAGCAGTACTTC.

The J gene is TRBJ1-1, the V gene TRBV19; TRBD1 might be the D (5 bases). The CDR3 spans 14 residues. V lost 3 bases to trimming and J lost 4 bases, with 12 bases between them. The germline CDR1 and CDR2 sequences are LNHDA and SQIVND (reference sequence). In nucleotides, the CDR3 is TGTGCCAGTAGTATGGGGTTCGGGACCACTGAAGCTTTCTTT. Protein sequence: CASSMGFGTTEAFF.

This chain joins TRBV4-1 and TRBJ1-1; D perhaps matches TRBD1 (5 bases). The CDR3 extends over 18 amino acids. Trimming took off 1 base at V and 3 bases at J, with 21 bases between the two ends. Germline CDR1 is MGHRA and CDR2 is YSYEKL. The chain's CDR3 is CASSQGVTGVGSDTEAFF. The CDR3 DNA is TGCGCCAGCAGCCAAGGTGTAACAGGAGTAGGTTCGGACACTGAAGCTTTCTTT.

The CDR3 reads CASSQEDRGWETQYF. The CDR3 DNA reads as TGTGCCAGCAGCCAAGAAGACAGGGGATGGGAGACCCAGTACTTC. The chain joins TRBV5-4 to TRBJ2-5; 8 bases align to TRBD1. J was trimmed by 5 bases and V by 4 bases; bases with no gene match: 10. The V gene's germline CDR1 is SGHNT and CDR2 YYREEE (reference sequence). The CDR3 is made up of 15 amino acids.